The clone carrying this T cell receptor (beta chain) was counted only a few times. Its specificity is unknown. This record belongs to a study of post-analysis software for immune sequencing data. Study details: Multiple sclerosis in the patients followed relapsing-remitting, secondary progressive and progressive-relapsing courses. Findings and limits, study-wide: Compared against controls, patients with multiple sclerosis displayed significantly lower normalized Chao1 diversity. Roughly five TRBV segments appeared more often in patients than in controls, and TRBV5-6, TRBV5-1 and TRBV20-1 were among these. Samples from a shared batch, those prepared together, strongly co-clustered by F measure.

Germline CDR1 and CDR2: MGHRA and YSYEKL. The CDR3 runs to 13 residues. V lost 1 base and J 3 bases, leaving 6 bases between the germline ends. Incorporated into the TCR beta cDNA libraries were unique molecular identifiers, which served to reduce PCR and sequencing biases. TCRdb recomputed calls from the PCR reads with MiXCR, one row per CDR3 protein. The table includes approximately 730,000 distinct CDR3 sequences, approximately 30% detected once. This TCR came from a girl aged 10 to 17 with multiple sclerosis. The chain couples TRBV4-1 to TRBJ2-5, with a possible D match to TRBD1 (6 bases). The specimen was blood. CDR3 nucleotide sequence: TGCGCCAGCAGCCAAGGGACAGAAGAGACCCAGTACTTC. Its translation: CASSQGTEETQYF.